The 20 T cell receptor beta chains reported below all come from one sample, sequenced in a study of T cells expressing NK-cell markers. After re-calling the 5' RACE reads, TCRdb lists one entry per CDR3 protein, DNA absent. This sample's table reports some 190,000 distinct CDR3 sequences. Sequencing used blood T cells: a sorted CD56 or NKG2C T cell subset, CD4+ or CD8+ T cells, or bulk PBMC T cells (not recorded which). Receptors originate from a man aged 18 to 69 in good health.

The chain carries TRBV7-9 and TRBJ1-3; lacking DNA, the TRBD1 call made by TCRdb goes unchecked. The CDR3 is made up of 17 amino acids. Germline V gene data show CDR1 as SEHNR and CDR2 as FQNEAQ (reference sequence). CDR3 residues: CASSPPDRGNSGNTIYF.

The chain recombines TRBV7-8 with TRBJ2-2; the TCRdb D gene call, TRBD2, has no DNA to confirm it. This CDR3 has 19 residues. Per the germline V gene, CDR1 is SGHVS and CDR2 is FQNEAQ. CDR3 amino acids: CASSYSGLAAYANTGELFF. Full variable domain (rest looked up from reference TRBV7-8 and TRBJ2-2): GAGVSQSPRYKVAKRGQDVALRCDPISGHVSLFWYQQALGQGPEFLTYFQNEAQLDKSGLPSDRFFAERPEGSVSTLKIQRTQQEDSAVYLCASSYSGLAAYANTGELFFGEGSRLTVL.

The chain uses TRBV6-1 and TRBJ2-5; the D gene TCRdb calls, TRBD2, cannot be checked with no DNA. Germline V lookup: CDR1 MNHNS, CDR2 SASEGT. This CDR3 is 19 amino acids long. The CDR3 loop is CASSERREGITIPQETQYF.

This chain links TRBV20-1 with TRBJ1-1. The CDR3 totals 14 residues. In germline, CDR1 is DFQATT, CDR2 SNEGSKA (reference sequence). The CDR3 spells CSAIPSQMNTEAFF.

This rearrangement joins TRBV5-1 to TRBJ2-1; as DNA is missing, the TRBD2 call by TCRdb cannot be tested. The CDR3 runs 14 residues. The germline V gene encodes CDR1 SGHRS and CDR2 YFSETQ. CDR3 sequence: CASSFPGLGYEQFF.

The chain is built from TRBV4-2 and TRBJ2-3. The germline CDR1 and CDR2 sequences are LGHNA and YNFKEQ. CDR3 size: 12 residues. This chain's CDR3 is CASSQEEHTQYF.

This rearrangement joins TRBV10-3 to TRBJ1-4; TCRdb's D gene call, TRBD1, goes unchecked for lack of DNA. CDR3 length: 14 residues. CDR1 and CDR2 (germline): ENHRY, SYGVKD. CDR3 in amino acids: CAISARGTNEKLFF.

The chain recombines TRBV7-6 with TRBJ2-7; the D gene TCRdb calls, TRBD2, cannot be checked with no DNA. Per the germline V gene, CDR1 is SGHVS and CDR2 is FNYEAQ. The CDR3 contains 15 residues. The chain's CDR3 is CASSRGWDGTYEQYF. The variable domain in full, completed from reference TRBV7-6 and TRBJ2-7, reads GAGVSQSPRYKVTKRGQDVALRCDPISGHVSLYWYRQALGQGPEFLTYFNYEAQQDKSGLPNDRFSAERPEGSISTLTIQRTEQRDSAMYRCASSRGWDGTYEQYFGPGTRLTVT.

The chain joins TRBV27 to TRBJ1-4; the D call of TRBD1 rests on TCRdb alone, since no DNA is present to check it. Germline V lookup: CDR1 MNHEY, CDR2 SMNVEV (reference sequence). This CDR3 is 11 amino acids long. The CDR3 spells CASSPGQTLFF.

V is TRBV14 and J is TRBJ2-1; absent DNA, TCRdb's TRBD2 call cannot be checked. The CDR3 has 15 residues. CDR1 SGHDN and CDR2 FVKESK come from the germline V gene. CDR3 amino acids: CASNTENGPYNEQFF. The variable domain in full, with the rest retrieved from reference TRBV14 and TRBJ2-1, is EAGVTQFPSHSVIEKGQTVTLRCDPISGHDNLYWYRRVMGKEIKFLLHFVKESKQDESGMPNNRFLAERTGGTYSTLKVQPAELEDSGVYFCASNTENGPYNEQFFGPGTRLTVL.

The chain has TRBV12-3 or TRBV12-4 and TRBJ1-6; the D gene TCRdb calls, TRBD1, cannot be checked with no DNA. There are 12 residues in the CDR3. This CDR3 reads CASSPGGSPLHF.

The J gene is TRBJ2-1, the V gene TRBV6-2 or TRBV6-3; TCRdb designates TRBD2, a call that cannot be tested without DNA. This CDR3 has 17 residues. CDR1 and CDR2 from the germline V gene are MNHEY and SVGEGT. The chain's CDR3 is CASSYSIAGGPSNEQFF.

The chain recombines TRBV4-2 with TRBJ1-1; lacking DNA, the TRBD1 call made by TCRdb goes unchecked. Per the germline V gene, CDR1 is LGHNA and CDR2 is YNFKEQ. This CDR3 is built from 16 residues. The chain's CDR3 is CASSHLRQGGNTEAFF.

V usage is TRBV9 and J usage is TRBJ1-2. Per germline, CDR1 SGDLS and CDR2 YYNGEE. This CDR3 spans 15 amino acids. The CDR3 sequence: CASSVEEVISYGYTF.

The rearrangement joins TRBV7-9 to TRBJ2-1; checking the TCRdb D call of TRBD2 is not possible without DNA. The CDR3 is made up of 12 amino acids. Germline CDR1 SEHNR, CDR2 FQNEAQ (reference sequence). This chain's CDR3 is CASSLEGPLPFF.

The chain recombines TRBV12-3 or TRBV12-4 with TRBJ2-2; TCRdb outputs TRBD1, but without DNA this stays unchecked. This CDR3 has 16 amino acids. This CDR3 reads CASSPGRGYGTGELFF.

The rearrangement uses TRBV7-3 and TRBJ2-2. This CDR3 comprises 17 residues. Germline CDR1 reads SGHTA; CDR2 reads FQGTGA. CDR3 residues: CASSLTTLLANTGELFF.

This chain links TRBV5-1 with TRBJ2-7; TCRdb's D call of TRBD1 is untestable without DNA. The germline V gene encodes CDR1 SGHRS and CDR2 YFSETQ. The CDR3 loop spans 15 amino acids. CDR3 protein: CASSLEGTWAGEQYF.

The J gene is TRBJ2-1, the V gene TRBV28. The germline V gene encodes CDR1 MDHEN and CDR2 SYDVKM. The CDR3 covers 15 residues. The CDR3 spells CASSFLSGWNNEQFF. Complete variable domain (other parts from reference TRBV28 and TRBJ2-1): DVKVTQSSRYLVKRTGEKVFLECVQDMDHENMFWYRQDPGLGLRLIYFSYDVKMKEKGDIPEGYSVSREKKERFSLILESASTNQTSMYLCASSFLSGWNNEQFFGPGTRLTVL.

The chain joins TRBV6-1 to TRBJ2-7. CDR1 MNHNS and CDR2 SASEGT come from the germline V gene. CDR3 length equals 16 residues. CDR3 sequence reads: CASSETPTGGSYEQYF.